The present TCR beta chain was sequenced within a study of response to subunit inactivated influenza vaccine. General study points: The authors put forward the suggestion that each seasonal influenza vaccination may bring in only a limited number of new T cells.

The length of the CDR3 is 12 residues. Trimming cost V 4 bases and J 2 bases, with 9 bases left between them. Germline-derived CDR1 and CDR2 are DFQATT and SNEGSKA (reference sequence). TCRdb redid the calling of the RT-PCR reads with MiXCR, one entry per CDR3 protein. The sample includes 430,000 or so distinct CDR3 sequences, 11% of them seen just once. A note on this clonotype: Its antigen remains unknown.

Source: PBMCs from blood, taken 35 to 45 days after vaccination. This TCR derives from a man aged 45-65 years who received an inactivated influenza vaccine. The chain combines TRBV20-1 with TRBJ2-7, with D possibly matching TRBD2 (6 bases). The CDR3: CSAISGAYEQYF. DNA of the CDR3: TGCAGTGCTATCTCGGGGGCCTACGAGCAGTACTTC.